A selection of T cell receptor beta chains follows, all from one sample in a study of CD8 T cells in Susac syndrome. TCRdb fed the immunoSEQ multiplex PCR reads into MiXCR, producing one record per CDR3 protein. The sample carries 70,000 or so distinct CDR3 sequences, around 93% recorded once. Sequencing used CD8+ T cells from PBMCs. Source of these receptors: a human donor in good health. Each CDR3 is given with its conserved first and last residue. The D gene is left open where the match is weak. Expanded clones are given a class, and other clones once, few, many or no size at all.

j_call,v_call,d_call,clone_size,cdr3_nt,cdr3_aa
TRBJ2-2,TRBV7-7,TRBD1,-,TGTGCTAGCAGCTCGGACAGGGGGCGTACCGGGGAGCTGTTTTTT,CASSSDRGRTGELFF
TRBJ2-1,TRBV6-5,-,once,TGTGCCAGCAGTCGGACTAGCAGGGGGGATGAGCAGTTCTTC,CASSRTSRGDEQFF
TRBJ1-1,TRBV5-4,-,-,TGTGCCAGCAGCTTAGACAGTGAAGCTTTCTTT,CASSLDSEAFF
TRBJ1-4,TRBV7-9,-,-,TGTGCCAGCAGCCCGCCATGGGAAAAACTGTTTTTT,CASSPPWEKLFF
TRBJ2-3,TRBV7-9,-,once,TGTGCCAGCAGCAACCGGGTCGATCTACCTTCTAGCACAGATACGCAGTATTTT,CASSNRVDLPSSTDTQYF
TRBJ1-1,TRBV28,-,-,TGTGCCAGCAGTTTTGGGTATACTGAAGCTTTCTTT,CASSFGYTEAFF
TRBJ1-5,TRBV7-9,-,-,TGTGCCAGCAGCTTATACAATCAGCCCCAGCATTTT,CASSLYNQPQHF
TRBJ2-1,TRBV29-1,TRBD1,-,TGCAGCGTTGAAGATCCCGGGACAGGGGTATACAATGAGCAGTTCTTC,CSVEDPGTGVYNEQFF
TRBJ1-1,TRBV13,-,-,TGTGCCAGCAGCTCGCACCAGGGAGGCACTGAAGCTTTCTTT,CASSSHQGGTEAFF
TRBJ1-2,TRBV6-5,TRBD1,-,TGTGCCAGCAGTTACCTTGTACAGGGGGCATCTGATGGCTACACCTTC,CASSYLVQGASDGYTF
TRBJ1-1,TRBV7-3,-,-,TGTGCCAGCAGCAGTCAGGGTGTCGGTGAAGCTTTCTTT,CASSSQGVGEAFF
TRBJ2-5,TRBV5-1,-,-,TGCGCCAGCAGCTTGGTGAATGGGGAGACCCAGTACTTC,CASSLVNGETQYF
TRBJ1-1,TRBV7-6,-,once,TGTGCCAGCAGCCTAATTAAGGGGCCGAACACTGAAGCTTTCTTT,CASSLIKGPNTEAFF
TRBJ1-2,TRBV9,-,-,TGTGCCAGCACCCTCTCTGGGGGGGTAAGGGATGGCTACACCTTC,CASTLSGGVRDGYTF
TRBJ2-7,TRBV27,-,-,TGTGCCAGCAGTTTGAGAGGACCCTCGTTGGAGCAGTACTTC,CASSLRGPSLEQYF
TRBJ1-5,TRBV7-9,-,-,TGTGCCAGCAGCCTAGACAGCAGCAATCAGCCCCAGCATTTT,CASSLDSSNQPQHF
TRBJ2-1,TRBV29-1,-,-,TGCAGCGCCATTCCCCGGGGCCCCTACAATGAGCAGTTCTTC,CSAIPRGPYNEQFF
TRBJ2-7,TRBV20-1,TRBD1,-,TGCAGTGCTAGAGACACAGGGACAGCTTATGGCTCCTACGAGCAGTACTTC,CSARDTGTAYGSYEQYF
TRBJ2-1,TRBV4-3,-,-,TGCGCCAGCAGCCAAGATAGGGCGGTGGGGGGATACAATGAGCAGTTCTTC,CASSQDRAVGGYNEQFF
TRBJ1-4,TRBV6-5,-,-,TGTGCCAGCAGTCAGGATCTAAGAAATGAAAAACTGTTTTTT,CASSQDLRNEKLFF
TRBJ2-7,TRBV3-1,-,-,TGTGCCAGCAGCCAGGTATGGGAAGGATATTCCTACGAGCAGTACTTC,CASSQVWEGYSYEQYF
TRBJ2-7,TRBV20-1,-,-,TGCAGTGCTAGAGATGTTTATTCGGGGGAGCAGTACTTC,CSARDVYSGEQYF
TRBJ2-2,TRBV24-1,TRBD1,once,TGTGCCACCAGTGATCGTACAGGGGGCTCGGACGGGGAGCTGTTTTTT,CATSDRTGGSDGELFF
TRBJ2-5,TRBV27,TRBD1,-,TGTGCCAGCAGTTTACTCGGGGCAGGGGGCAAAGAGACCCAGTACTTC,CASSLLGAGGKETQYF
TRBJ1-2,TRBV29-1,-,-,TGCAGTCCTGGGTATGGCTACACCTTC,CSPGYGYTF
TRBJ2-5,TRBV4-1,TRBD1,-,TGCGCCAGCAGCTGGGGACAGGGGAAAGAGACCCAGTACTTC,CASSWGQGKETQYF
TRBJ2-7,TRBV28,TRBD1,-,TGTGCCACCTCGACAGGGATGCACGAGCAGTACTTC,CATSTGMHEQYF
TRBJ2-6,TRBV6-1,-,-,TGTGCCAGCTTTTTTGTCCACCCTTCCCCCGGGCAGGGCGTCCGGGCCAACGTCCTGACTTTC,CASFFVHPSPGQGVRANVLTF
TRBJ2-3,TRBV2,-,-,TGTGCCAGCAGTACCCTCGACAGGCCACTCGATACGCAGTATTTT,CASSTLDRPLDTQYF
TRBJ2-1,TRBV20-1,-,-,TGCAGTGCACCACGGTGGGGGGGGCATGAGCAGTTCTTC,CSAPRWGGHEQFF
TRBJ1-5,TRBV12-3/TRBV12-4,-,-,TGTGCCAGCAGCCCTTCCAATCAGCCCCAGCATTTT,CASSPSNQPQHF
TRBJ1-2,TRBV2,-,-,TGTGCCAGCAGTGAAACGGTGAACTATGGCTACACCTTC,CASSETVNYGYTF
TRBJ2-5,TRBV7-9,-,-,TGTGCCAGCAGCGCCGTTGGGGGTGGAGAGACCCAGTACTTC,CASSAVGGGETQYF
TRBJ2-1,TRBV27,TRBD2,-,TGTGCCAGCAGTCCGATGGGACTAGCGGGGTTCGCCAGCTCACAGTTCTTC,CASSPMGLAGFASSQFF
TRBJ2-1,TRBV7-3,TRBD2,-,TGTGCCAGCAGCTCCTTGGCGGGGGGGCACAATGAGCAGTTCTTC,CASSSLAGGHNEQFF
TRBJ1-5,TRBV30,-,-,TGTGCCTGGAGTCAGGGTGGTGGCAATCAGCCCCAGCATTTT,CAWSQGGGNQPQHF
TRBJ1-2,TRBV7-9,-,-,TGTGCCAGCAGCTCCACCGCGAGGGTGCACTATGGCTACACCTTC,CASSSTARVHYGYTF
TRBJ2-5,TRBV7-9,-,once,TGTGCCAGCACCTCTGGGGGAGAAGAGACCCAGTACTTC,CASTSGGEETQYF
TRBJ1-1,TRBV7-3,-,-,TGTGCCAGCAGCTTTCCGGGTACTGAAGCTTTCTTT,CASSFPGTEAFF
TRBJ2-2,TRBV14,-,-,TGTGCCAGCAGCCAAGTCCCTGCCGGGGAGCTGTTTTTT,CASSQVPAGELFF
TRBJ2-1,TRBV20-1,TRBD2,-,TGCAGTGCTAGCCGGGGGAGGGTAGATGAGCAGTTCTTC,CSASRGRVDEQFF
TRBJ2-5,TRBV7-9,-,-,TGTGCCAGCAGACTTACAGGCCACCAAGAGACCCAGTACTTC,CASRLTGHQETQYF
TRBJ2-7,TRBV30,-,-,TGTGCCTGGAGGCCCGGGGCTCACGAGCAGTACTTC,CAWRPGAHEQYF
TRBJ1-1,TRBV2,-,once,TGTGCCAGCAGTGAAGCCCCTGGGGCTGAAGCTTTCTTT,CASSEAPGAEAFF
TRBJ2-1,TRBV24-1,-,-,TGTGCCACCAGTGATCGATACGAGTACAATGAGCAGTTCTTC,CATSDRYEYNEQFF
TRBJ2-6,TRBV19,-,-,TGTGCCAGTAGTATGCCCCAAGGGGCCAACGTCCTGACTTTC,CASSMPQGANVLTF
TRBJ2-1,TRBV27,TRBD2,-,TGTGCCAGCAGTTTAGGAGCGGGGGCGTACAATGAGCAGTTCTTC,CASSLGAGAYNEQFF
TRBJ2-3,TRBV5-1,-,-,TGCGCCAGCAGCTCGGGACATATCCAGCGCACAGATACGCAGTATTTT,CASSSGHIQRTDTQYF
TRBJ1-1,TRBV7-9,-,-,TGTGCCAGCAGCCCCCCCGTGGGATACACTGAAGCTTTCTTT,CASSPPVGYTEAFF
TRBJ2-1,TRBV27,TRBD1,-,TGTGCCAGCAGTTTCATGACAGGGCCAGCATACAATGAGCAGTTCTTC,CASSFMTGPAYNEQFF
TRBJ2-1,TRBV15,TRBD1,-,TGTGCCACCAGCAGGCCGGGACAGGGCGGTTTTGTGGAGTTCTTC,CATSRPGQGGFVEFF
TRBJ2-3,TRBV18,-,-,TGTGCCAGCTCAGGCGGGACCGGAACAGATACGCAGTATTTT,CASSGGTGTDTQYF
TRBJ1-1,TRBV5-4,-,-,TGTGCCAGCAGCGGGGGACACTACACTGAAGCTTTCTTT,CASSGGHYTEAFF
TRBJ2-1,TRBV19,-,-,TGTGCCAGTAGTATGCGGGTTATCAACACCGAGCAGTTCTTC,CASSMRVINTEQFF
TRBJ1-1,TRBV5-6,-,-,TGTGCCAGCAGCTTGGCCGCGAACACTGAAGCTTTCTTT,CASSLAANTEAFF
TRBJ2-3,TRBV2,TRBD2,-,TGTGCCAGCAGTGAGACTAGCGCCCAACGGGGCACAGATACGCAGTATTTT,CASSETSAQRGTDTQYF
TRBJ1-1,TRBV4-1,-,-,TGCGCCAGCAGCCAAGAGGGGACTATGAACACTGAAGCTTTCTTT,CASSQEGTMNTEAFF